This T cell receptor (beta chain) was captured in a study of blood T cells in healthy people across ages (dated by TCRdb to the mid-2010s). Study-wide context: Template switching captured roughly one uniquely barcoded TCR beta cDNA molecule per two T cells in model experiments. Donors were grouped into four age groups: young (average 16 years), middle-aged (39), aged (about 59) and long-lived (about 89). Two additional independent replicas of 1 million unique cDNA reads from the same blood draw were analyzed for two donors (one aged 18 to 30 and one aged 80 or older). To avoid experimental bias, donors of different ages were spread randomly across the sequencing lanes. Using deep sequencing normalized with unique cDNA molecular identifiers, the study measured how TCR beta repertoire diversity changes with age.

As concerns this clonotype: It lacks a known antigen. Base-call qualities are not available, and no considerably larger clone is one nucleotide away.

Receptors were amplified or captured by 5' RACE. TCRdb lists the instrument as Illumina HiSeq 2500. A second PCR of roughly 7 to 11 cycles was performed with a sample-barcoded 5' primer and a J-beta primer mix. A unique molecular identifier was introduced onto each TCR beta cDNA molecule by a template-switch 5' adaptor carrying 12 random nucleotides. At least 2.5 million CDR3-containing paired-end reads were obtained from each sample. All of the RNA was converted into first-strand cDNA using the Mint cDNA synthesis kit, with a TRBC-specific oligonucleotide serving as the primer. Following uracil-DNA glycosylase treatment, a first 18-cycle PCR with universal primers M1SS and BC2_uni_R was performed on all cDNA. On the authors' methods: For normalization, 1 million high-quality reads were randomly selected from each sample, with every read carrying a distinct molecular identifier. Reads sharing molecular identifiers were discarded rather than binned into consensus sequences. MiTCR, run with a Q25 quality threshold and the strictest error-elimination algorithm, handled CDR3 identification, clonotype clustering and error correction. A nonparametric unseen species model with Euler transformation was used to estimate a lower bound on total TCR beta diversity. TCRdb itself trimmed the public reads at Q25 with fastp, ran MiXCR and retained productive beta chains. Each CDR3 protein appears once, grouped with its most common genes and DNA. TCRdb assigned the V and J calls; the authors' analysis was not used. For this sample the table gives over 600,000 distinct CDR3 sequences, of which around 45% were detected only once. Of the sample, around 18% falls within the top ten clones.

Systemically healthy Caucasian individuals from Russia, about 38 in total and aged roughly 6 to 90 years, were included as donors. Ten milliliters of peripheral blood were drawn from each donor into EDTA-treated Vacutainer tubes. Ficoll-Paque density-gradient centrifugation was used to isolate PBMCs, with at least 6.5 million per sample. Total RNA, at least 5 micrograms per sample, was extracted from PBMCs with Trizol reagent. For every donor, an aliquot of PBMCs went through flow cytometry to measure the percentages of naive CD45RAhigh/CD27high T cells. V sheds 5 bases and J sheds 3 bases, leaving 11 bases between their ends. The CDR3 spans 14 residues, from the cysteine through the phenylalanine. The only DNA kept is the CDR3, 42 bases in frame from the first base. Broader findings and caveats from the paper: Because donor CMV infection status was unknown, age-related changes in expanded clonotypes were potentially confounded. The long-lived group showed more naive CD4+ T cells, fewer expanded clones and increased TCR diversity than the aged group, suggesting age selection. Observed TCR beta diversity per million T cells fell roughly linearly with age, and a significant reduction was already apparent by age roughly 41. There was a strong correlation between observed TCR beta diversity and the percentage of naive T cells measured by flow cytometry. Conclusive comparison of naive and antigen-experienced compartments was prevented by the profiling of bulk unsorted PBMCs. Total diversity estimates from one million sequenced T cells were considered lower bounds and underestimates.

The sequencing input was blood. The TCR sequence derives from an elderly man in good health. The chain links TRBV12-3 or TRBV12-4 with TRBJ1-5; a weak D assignment points to TRBD1 (6 bases agree). The sequence in DNA is TGTGCCAGCAGTGCCCGACAGGACAATCAGCCCCAGCATTTT. Translated, it reads CASSARQDNQPQHF.